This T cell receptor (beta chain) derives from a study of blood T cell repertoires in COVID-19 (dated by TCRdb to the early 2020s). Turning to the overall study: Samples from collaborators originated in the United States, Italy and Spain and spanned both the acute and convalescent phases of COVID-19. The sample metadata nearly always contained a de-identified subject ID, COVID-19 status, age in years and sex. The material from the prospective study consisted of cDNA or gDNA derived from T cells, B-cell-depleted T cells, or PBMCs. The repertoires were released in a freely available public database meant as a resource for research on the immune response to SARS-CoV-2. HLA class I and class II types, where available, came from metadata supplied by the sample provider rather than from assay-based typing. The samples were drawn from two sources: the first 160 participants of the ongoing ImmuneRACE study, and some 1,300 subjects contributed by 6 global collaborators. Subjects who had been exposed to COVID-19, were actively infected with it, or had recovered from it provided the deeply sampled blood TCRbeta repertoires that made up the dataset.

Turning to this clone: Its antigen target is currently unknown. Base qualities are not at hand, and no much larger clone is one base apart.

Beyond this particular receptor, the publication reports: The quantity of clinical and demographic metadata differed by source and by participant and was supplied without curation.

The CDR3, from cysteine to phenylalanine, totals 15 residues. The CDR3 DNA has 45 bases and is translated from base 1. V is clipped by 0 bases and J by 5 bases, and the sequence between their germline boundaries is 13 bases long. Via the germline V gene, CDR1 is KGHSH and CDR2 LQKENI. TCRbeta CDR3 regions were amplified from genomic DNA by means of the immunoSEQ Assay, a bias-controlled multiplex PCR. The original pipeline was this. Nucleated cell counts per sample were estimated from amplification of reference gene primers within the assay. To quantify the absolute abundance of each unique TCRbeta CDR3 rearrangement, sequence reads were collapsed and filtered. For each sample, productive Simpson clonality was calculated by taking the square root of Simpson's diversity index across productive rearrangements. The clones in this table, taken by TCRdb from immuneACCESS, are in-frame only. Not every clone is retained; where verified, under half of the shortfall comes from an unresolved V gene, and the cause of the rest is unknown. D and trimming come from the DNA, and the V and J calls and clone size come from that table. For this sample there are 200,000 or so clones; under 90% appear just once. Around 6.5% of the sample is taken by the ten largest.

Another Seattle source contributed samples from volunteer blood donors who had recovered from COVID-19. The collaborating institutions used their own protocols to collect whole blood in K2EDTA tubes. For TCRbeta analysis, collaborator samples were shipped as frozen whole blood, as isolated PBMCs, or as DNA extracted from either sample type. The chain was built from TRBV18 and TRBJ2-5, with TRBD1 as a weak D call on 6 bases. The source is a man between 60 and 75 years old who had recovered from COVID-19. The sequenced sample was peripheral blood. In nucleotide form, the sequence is TGTGCCAGCTCACCACCTTCAGGGGCCTGGGAGACCCAGTACTTC. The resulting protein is CASSPPSGAWETQYF. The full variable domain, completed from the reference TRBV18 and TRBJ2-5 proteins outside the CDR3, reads NAGVMQNPRHLVRRRGQEARLRCSPMKGHSHVYWYRQLPEEGLKFMVYLQKENIIDESGMPKERFSAEFPKEGPSILRIQQVVRGDSAAYFCASSPPSGAWETQYFGPGTRLLVL.